This TCR beta chain originates from a study of T cell responses to AZD1222 COVID-19 vaccine. Study-level results: Donors were chiefly white British, with a greater number of females, and clonal diversity was perhaps underestimated. Repertoire collection took place solely once the T cell response had peaked.

The germline V and J ends were trimmed by 11 bases and 2 bases, with 14 bases remaining between them. Germline-derived CDR1 and CDR2 are KGHDR and SFDVKD. The CDR3 covers 13 residues. The method was immunoSEQ multiplex PCR; TCRdb's version includes in-frame clones alone and lacks a portion of them. The sample yields approximately 120,000 clones, roughly nine tenths seen once. As for this clone: Its antigen is as yet unknown.

The source was peripheral blood, collected on day 0 of AZD1222 vaccination. The sequence was obtained from an adult in good health. The J gene is TRBJ1-2, the V gene TRBV24-1; D is undetermined. The CDR3 sequence is CAIQDGNNYGYTF. The CDR3 DNA reads as TGTGCCATCCAAGACGGAAACAACTATGGCTACACCTTC.